The 16 T cell receptor beta chains below come from one sample, sequenced in a study of blood T cell repertoires in COVID-19. TCRdb's copy holds only in-frame clones and misses some; the assay was immunoSEQ multiplex PCR. The table has some 350,000 clones, about 89% seen once. The specimen sequenced was PBMCs or T cells enriched from blood (not recorded which). The receptors were sampled from a woman aged 25-40 years who had recovered from COVID-19.

The rearrangement joins TRBV11-2 to TRBJ2-3, with 12 bases matching TRBD2. The trim removed 3 bases at V and 6 bases at J, leaving 4 bases unmatched. The CDR3 totals 15 residues. CDR1 and CDR2 (germline): SGHAT, FQNNGV. The CDR3 DNA reads TGTGCCAGCAGCTTTTCTGGGACTAGCGGGGATACGCAGTATTTT. It translates to CASSFSGTSGDTQYF.

This chain uses TRBV20-1 with TRBJ2-2; 7 bases fit TRBD1. With 3 bases clipped from V and 1 base from J, the junction kept 11 bases outside the gene matches. The CDR3 loop spans 17 amino acids. Germline V lookup: CDR1 DFQATT, CDR2 SNEGSKA (reference sequence). CDR3 region: CSASNSFGTENTGELFF. The CDR3 coding sequence is TGCAGTGCTAGTAACAGCTTCGGGACAGAGAACACCGGGGAGCTGTTTTTT.

The V call is TRBV19, the J call TRBJ2-3; the match to TRBD2 covers 8 bases. From germline, CDR1 is LNHDA and CDR2 SQIVND (reference sequence). The CDR3 covers 14 residues. Trimming took 4 bases from V and 4 from J; bases not matched to a gene: 4. The CDR3 sequence is CASSNGGAADTQYF. The CDR3 coding sequence is TGTGCCAGTAGTAACGGGGGGGCCGCAGATACGCAGTATTTT. Using reference TRBV19 and TRBJ2-3 for the parts outside the CDR3, the full variable domain is DGGITQSPKYLFRKEGQNVTLSCEQNLNHDAMYWYRQDPGQGLRLIYYSQIVNDFQKGDIAEGYSVSREKKESFPLTVTSAQKNPTAFYLCASSNGGAADTQYFGPGTRLTVL.

This chain's CDR3 is CASSSISSGNTIYF. CDR3 coding DNA: TGTGCCAGCAGCTCGATTAGCTCTGGAAACACCATATATTTT. V usage is TRBV5-6 and J usage is TRBJ1-3; no clear D gene. The CDR3 is 14 residues long. Germline V gene sequence: CDR1 SGHDT, CDR2 YYEEEE. Trimming shortened V by 3 bases and J by 0 bases, and 7 bases separated the two germline ends.

The chain carries TRBV28 and TRBJ1-4; possibly TRBD1 for D (5 bases). In germline, CDR1 is MDHEN, CDR2 SYDVKM. Trimming left V 3 bases short and J 7 bases short, with 12 bases between. CDR3 length: 14 residues. The chain's CDR3 is CASSFGGAGEKLFF. The CDR3 DNA sequence: TGTGCCAGCAGTTTCGGGGGTGCCGGTGAAAAACTGTTTTTT.

The rearrangement links TRBV14 to TRBJ2-7; tentatively, D is TRBD1 (6 bases). Germline V gene lookup returns CDR1 SGHDN and CDR2 FVKESK. V was cut by 1 base and J by 3 bases, with 7 bases left in between. CDR3 length: 13 residues. As DNA, the CDR3 is TGTGCCAGCAGCCAAGGAGGGGGCTACGAGCAGTACTTC. It is translated as CASSQGGGYEQYF.

This chain joins TRBV5-1 and TRBJ2-7; D is possibly TRBD1 (5 bases). Germline CDR1 is SGHRS and CDR2 is YFSETQ. The length of the CDR3 is 13 residues. V was shortened by 7 bases and J by 1 base, with 12 bases between the two germline ends. CDR3 in DNA: TGCGCCAGCCTACGCGACAGATCCTACGAGCAGTACTTC. Its protein product is CASLRDRSYEQYF.

The V and J genes are TRBV9 and TRBJ2-2; TRBD2 matches at 7 bases. This CDR3 region has 18 residues. Unmatched junction bases numbered 11, after V lost 3 bases and J lost 0 bases. Germline lookup yields CDR1 SGDLS and CDR2 YYNGEE. The CDR3 bases are TGTGCCAGCAGCGCAGGAAAGGGAGGGACGGCGAACACCGGGGAGCTGTTTTTT. Its translation is CASSAGKGGTANTGELFF.

V is TRBV6-5 and J is TRBJ1-2, with a weak D call TRBD1 (6 bases). The CDR3 has 13 amino acids. The germline gives CDR1 MNHEY, CDR2 SVGAGI. The germline V and J ends were trimmed by 7 bases and 4 bases, with 13 bases remaining between them. The CDR3 sequence is CASILPGAYGYTF. The CDR3 coding sequence is TGTGCCAGCATCTTACCAGGGGCCTATGGCTACACCTTC.

This clone was recorded a few times. V and J are TRBV19 and TRBJ1-5; 10 bases line up with TRBD1. In germline, CDR1 is LNHDA, CDR2 SQIVND (reference sequence). V was clipped by 10 bases and J by 0 bases; unmatched bases: 3. The CDR3 covers 14 residues. CDR3 protein: CATGTGDSNQPQHF. CDR3 bases: TGTGCCACAGGGACAGGGGATAGCAATCAGCCCCAGCATTTT.

The chain uses TRBV20-1 and TRBJ1-2; a possible D gene is TRBD1 (5 bases). Germline V gives CDR1 DFQATT, CDR2 SNEGSKA (reference sequence). The CDR3 extends over 11 amino acids. V was cut by 3 bases and J by 7 bases, with 9 bases left in between. The CDR3 loop is CSASGASGYTF. As DNA, the CDR3 is TGCAGTGCTAGTGGGGCGAGTGGCTACACCTTC.

The chain couples TRBV5-4 to TRBJ2-1; a weak D match, TRBD2 (7 bases). V was trimmed by 0 bases and J by 5 bases, leaving 18 bases between them. The germline gives CDR1 SGHNT, CDR2 YYREEE (reference sequence). This CDR3 has 17 amino acids. This CDR3 reads CASSLVPGGSRDNEQFF. The CDR3 DNA reads TGTGCCAGCAGCTTGGTTCCGGGGGGCAGTCGAGACAATGAGCAGTTCTTC.

The chain joins TRBV6-5 to TRBJ2-7, with D tentatively TRBD2 (6 bases). The CDR3 contains 12 residues. The germline gives CDR1 MNHEY, CDR2 SVGAGI. The V gene lost 6 bases and the J gene lost 1 base, with 7 bases spanning the gap. CDR3 DNA sequence: TGTGCCAGCAGACGGGGGTCCTACGAGCAGTACTTC. Its protein is CASRRGSYEQYF.

The V gene is TRBV3-1 (or the pseudogene TRBV3-2), the J gene TRBJ1-4; D may be TRBD1 (5 bases). The V and J ends lost 1 base and 4 bases respectively, with 19 bases between them. The CDR3 is 18 residues long. Germline CDR1 is LGHDT and CDR2 is YNNKEL (reference sequence). The CDR3 region is CASSQGKGKGLLNEKLFF. In DNA form, the CDR3 reads TGTGCCAGCAGCCAAGGGAAGGGGAAGGGCCTACTTAATGAAAAACTGTTTTTT.

V gene TRBV27 combines with J gene TRBJ2-5; D is perhaps TRBD2 (6 bases). The V and J ends lost 4 bases and 4 bases respectively, with 13 bases between them. Germline CDR1 and CDR2: MNHEY and SMNVEV (reference sequence). This CDR3 has 14 amino acids. DNA of the CDR3: TGTGCCAGCAGTTCGGTTCTAGCGAGAGAGACCCAGTACTTC. As protein: CASSSVLARETQYF.

There are a few counts of this clone. J is TRBJ1-1 and V is TRBV5-1; TRBD1 is a possible D gene (6 bases). Germline assignment: CDR1 SGHRS and CDR2 YFSETQ. This CDR3 has 13 amino acids. V was shortened by 4 bases and J by 5 bases, with 12 bases between the two germline ends. Written as DNA, the CDR3 is TGCGCCAGCAGCCAGGGGCAGCAGACTGAAGCTTTCTTT. It codes for CASSQGQQTEAFF. Combining the CDR3 with reference TRBV5-1 and TRBJ1-1 gives the whole variable domain KAGVTQTPRYLIKTRGQQVTLSCSPISGHRSVSWYQQTPGQGLQFLFEYFSETQRNKGNFPGRFSGRQFSNSRSEMNVSTLELGDSALYLCASSQGQQTEAFFGQGTRLTVV.